Each of the 9 T cell receptor beta chains below was sequenced from the same sample in a study of blood T cell repertoires in COVID-19. The table came from immunoSEQ multiplex PCR; TCRdb's copy has only in-frame clones and leaves some out. There are about 170,000 clones in the sample; 80% to 85% occur only once, and 2.9% lies in the top ten. The specimen was peripheral blood. The receptors originated from an older woman with acute or convalescent COVID-19.

J is TRBJ1-2 and V is TRBV6-6, with TRBD1 matching 10 bases. With 6 bases clipped from V and 3 bases from J, the junction kept 7 bases outside the gene matches. CDR1 and CDR2 (germline): MNHNY, SVGAGI (reference sequence). There are 15 residues in the CDR3. CDR3 nucleotides: TGTGCCAGCAGCCGAGGACAGGGGGAGGACTATGGCTACACCTTC. It is translated as CASSRGQGEDYGYTF.

This clone turned up a few times. The rearrangement links TRBV19 to TRBJ1-3, with D possibly being TRBD1 (6 bases). The germline V and J ends were trimmed by 3 bases and 4 bases, with 13 bases remaining between them. The CDR3 runs 15 residues. Germline loops: CDR1 LNHDA, CDR2 SQIVND (reference sequence). As DNA, the CDR3 is TGTGCCAGTAGTATTGGGGGCTATGGGGGAAACACCATATATTTT. Its translation: CASSIGGYGGNTIYF.

The V and J genes are TRBV5-4 and TRBJ2-7; no clear D. CDR1 SGHNT and CDR2 YYREEE come from the germline V gene (reference sequence). This CDR3 spans 14 amino acids. The V gene lost 0 bases and the J gene lost 1 base, with 8 bases spanning the gap. CDR3 protein: CASSLGAGSYEQYF. The CDR3 DNA sequence: TGTGCCAGCAGCTTGGGGGCAGGATCCTACGAGCAGTACTTC.

This chain links TRBV9 with TRBJ2-2; a weak D match, TRBD1 (5 bases). From germline, CDR1 is SGDLS and CDR2 YYNGEE. V gave up 1 base and J gave up 7 bases, with 14 bases separating them. CDR3 length equals 15 residues. CDR3: CASSVRSRAGGELFF. The CDR3 nucleotides are TGTGCCAGCAGCGTAAGGTCCAGGGCAGGCGGGGAGCTGTTTTTT.

This chain uses TRBV7-2 with TRBJ1-3; a weak D match, TRBD1 (6 bases). V was shortened by 2 bases and J by 1 base, with 12 bases between the two germline ends. CDR3 length: 16 residues. Germline V gene sequence: CDR1 SGHTA, CDR2 FQGNSA. The CDR3 sequence: CASSLRQADSGNTIYF. In nucleotides, the CDR3 is TGTGCCAGCAGCTTACGACAGGCCGATTCTGGAAACACCATATATTTT.

This sequence joins TRBV6-1 and TRBJ1-2, with TRBD1 matching over 7 bases. The V gene's germline CDR1 is MNHNS and CDR2 SASEGT. V lost 4 bases, J lost 4 bases, and 12 bases stayed unmatched. CDR3 length: 16 amino acids. DNA for the CDR3: TGTGCCAGCAGTGTGGAGGGGGCGCCCAAGAGCTATGGCTACACCTTC. It is translated as CASSVEGAPKSYGYTF.

This chain uses TRBV28 with TRBJ2-5, with TRBD1 matching 7 bases. The CDR3 extends over 14 amino acids. Losses at the gene ends were 3 bases for V and 4 bases for J; bases not matched to a gene: 5. From germline, CDR1 is MDHEN and CDR2 SYDVKM. CDR3 DNA sequence: TGTGCCAGCAGTTTGGCGAGGGGGCCAGAGACCCAGTACTTC. This codes for CASSLARGPETQYF.

The chain employs TRBV10-3 and TRBJ2-7; TRBD2 matches at 13 bases. This CDR3 is built from 17 residues. Trimming at V came to 4 bases and at J to 0 bases, leaving 6 bases not matched to a gene. Per the germline V gene, CDR1 is ENHRY and CDR2 is SYGVKD. The CDR3 DNA follows: TGTGCCATCAGTGGGACTAGCGGGGGCCTCCTCTCCTACGAGCAGTACTTC. This sequence encodes CAISGTSGGLLSYEQYF.

The chain links TRBV4-1 to TRBJ2-7, with 8 bases matching TRBD1. The CDR3 has 15 amino acids. V was pared by 3 bases and J by 5 bases, with 9 bases of the junction left unmatched. Germline CDR1 reads MGHRA; CDR2 reads YSYEKL. The chain's CDR3 is CASSHEKLTGDEQYF. CDR3 DNA sequence: TGCGCCAGCAGCCATGAGAAATTGACAGGGGACGAGCAGTACTTC.